These 32 T cell receptor beta chains came from one sample sequenced in a study of cytomegalovirus exposure and HLA in healthy donors. This table comes from immunoSEQ multiplex PCR, and its TCRdb copy is limited to in-frame clones, with some not included. The table includes 70,000 or so clones, 85% to 95% detected once. The material sequenced was PBMCs. All receptors derive from a woman aged 18-35 years in good health and CMV-seropositive.

The chain uses TRBV5-1 and TRBJ2-6; D is perhaps TRBD1 (5 bases). Trimming left V 6 bases short and J 0 bases short, with 10 bases between. The CDR3 is 15 residues long. Germline V gene sequence: CDR1 SGHRS, CDR2 YFSETQ. The CDR3 region is CASTREYSGANVLTF. DNA for the CDR3: TGCGCCAGCACCAGGGAATACTCTGGGGCCAACGTCCTGACTTTC.

The chain couples TRBV19 to TRBJ1-2, with TRBD1 matching over 9 bases. CDR1 and CDR2 (germline): LNHDA, SQIVND (reference sequence). The V segment lost 7 bases and the J segment 4 bases; nucleotides outside the gene matches: 10. The CDR3 runs to 15 residues. This CDR3 is CASIPGTGSPYGYTF. CDR3 nucleotides: TGTGCCAGTATTCCCGGGACAGGGTCGCCCTATGGCTACACCTTC.

This chain uses TRBV2 with TRBJ1-3; a possible D gene is TRBD1 (6 bases). The germline V gene has CDR1 SNHLY and CDR2 FYNNEI. Trimming took off 6 bases at V and 0 bases at J, with 9 bases between the two ends. CDR3 size: 14 residues. In nucleotides, the CDR3 is TGTGCCAGCAGCCAGGGGTCCTCTGGAAACACCATATATTTT. Amino acids: CASSQGSSGNTIYF.

The J gene is TRBJ2-1, the V gene TRBV5-6; D may be TRBD1 (7 bases). With 4 bases removed from V and 0 bases from J, the gap between germline ends came to 17 bases. The germline gives CDR1 SGHDT, CDR2 YYEEEE. The CDR3 is made up of 17 amino acids. The CDR3 spells CASSVTGDWGSYNEQFF. DNA of the CDR3: TGTGCCAGCAGCGTTACAGGGGACTGGGGCTCCTACAATGAGCAGTTCTTC.

V gene TRBV7-9 combines with J gene TRBJ2-1, with 7 bases that match TRBD2. The trim removed 0 bases at V and 5 bases at J, leaving 10 bases unmatched. This CDR3 comprises 17 residues. The germline gives CDR1 SEHNR, CDR2 FQNEAQ (reference sequence). The CDR3 loop is CASSLAGAGERHNEQFF. The CDR3 DNA reads TGTGCCAGCAGCTTAGCGGGTGCGGGAGAACGGCACAATGAGCAGTTCTTC.

This clone was counted a single time. This chain links TRBV5-6 with TRBJ1-3; TRBD1 might be the D (6 bases). Looked up from germline, CDR1 is SGHDT and CDR2 is YYEEEE. V was shortened by 3 bases and J by 1 base, with 11 bases between the two germline ends. This CDR3 has 15 amino acids. The CDR3 DNA sequence: TGTGCCAGCAGCTCCCTCAGGGGTTCTGGAAACACCATATATTTT. This translates into CASSSLRGSGNTIYF. The full variable domain, completed using reference TRBV5-6 and TRBJ1-3, is DAGVTQSPTHLIKTRGQQVTLRCSPKSGHDTVSWYQQALGQGPQFIFQYYEEEERQRGNFPDRFSGHQFPNYSSELNVNALLLGDSALYLCASSSLRGSGNTIYFGEGSWLTVV.

The chain couples TRBV9 to TRBJ2-1; TRBD2 aligns across 15 bases. Germline V gene sequence: CDR1 SGDLS, CDR2 YYNGEE. The CDR3 is 18 amino acids. V dropped 6 bases and J dropped 1; count of bases not matched to a gene: 8. The CDR3 reads CASTGTSGGWVSYNEQFF. CDR3 nucleotide sequence: TGTGCCAGCACCGGGACTAGCGGGGGGTGGGTGTCCTACAATGAGCAGTTCTTC.

The rearrangement uses TRBV7-8 and TRBJ2-1; 9 nucleotides line up with TRBD2. CDR1 SGHVS and CDR2 FQNEAQ come from the germline V gene. V dropped 2 bases and J dropped 2; count of bases not matched to a gene: 4. The CDR3 is 16 residues long. CDR3 nucleotides: TGTGCCAGCAGCTTAAGGCGGGGGGGCACCTACAATGAGCAGTTCTTC. Protein product: CASSLRRGGTYNEQFF.

This chain connects TRBV14 to TRBJ2-1; D might be TRBD2 (5 bases). V was clipped by 1 base and J by 3 bases, with 13 bases between them. This CDR3 spans 16 amino acids. From germline, CDR1 is SGHDN and CDR2 FVKESK. Here the CDR3 reads CASSQGLLRDYNEQFF. The DNA of the CDR3 is TGTGCCAGCAGCCAAGGGCTCCTGAGGGACTACAATGAGCAGTTCTTC.

V is TRBV29-1 and J is TRBJ1-2, with TRBD1 matching 10 bases. Germline trimming cut 8 bases from V and 5 bases from J; bases unmatched to any gene: 8. CDR1 and CDR2 from the germline V gene are SQVTM and ANQGSEA. The CDR3 runs to 13 residues. For the CDR3, the DNA is TGCAGCACCGGGACAGGGGATCGGTATGGCTACACCTTC. This codes for CSTGTGDRYGYTF.

The rearrangement joins TRBV4-2 to TRBJ1-2; D gene ambiguous. V gave up 0 bases and J gave up 3 bases, with 11 bases separating them. Germline-derived CDR1 and CDR2 are LGHNA and YNFKEQ. This CDR3 has 15 amino acids. Written as DNA, the CDR3 is TGTGCCAGCAGCCAAGAAGACGGACTATACTATGGCTACACCTTC. Amino acid sequence: CASSQEDGLYYGYTF.

This clone was picked up a small number of times. The chain links TRBV30 to TRBJ1-2; TRBD1 agrees at 7 bases. This CDR3 is 12 amino acids long. Germline V gene data show CDR1 as GTSNPN and CDR2 as SVGIG (reference sequence). Trimming took 2 bases from V and 8 from J; bases not matched to a gene: 5. In nucleotides, the CDR3 is TGTGCCTGGAGTAGTACAGGGGAAGGCTACACCTTC. This sequence encodes CAWSSTGEGYTF.

The rearrangement uses TRBV5-4 and TRBJ2-5, with 7 bases that match TRBD1. J was trimmed by 2 bases and V by 7 bases; bases with no gene match: 11. Per the germline V gene, CDR1 is SGHNT and CDR2 is YYREEE (reference sequence). CDR3 length equals 15 residues. DNA of the CDR3: TGTGCCAGCCAGCTAGGGGGCGGTTCACAAGAGACCCAGTACTTC. Translating gives CASQLGGGSQETQYF.

DNA of the CDR3: TGCGCCAGCAGCTTGGGACCGGGGGGGCGAGGTAACACCGGGGAGCTGTTTTTT. Amino acid sequence: CASSLGPGGRGNTGELFF. The chain is built from TRBV5-1 and TRBJ2-2; 8 bases fit TRBD2. The CDR3 loop spans 18 amino acids. J lost 2 bases, V lost 0 bases, and 9 bases had no gene match. The germline V gene has CDR1 SGHRS and CDR2 YFSETQ.

The rearrangement uses TRBV7-9 and TRBJ2-7; tentative D call: TRBD1 (5 bases). The CDR3 is 13 residues long. Germline CDR1 SEHNR, CDR2 FQNEAQ (reference sequence). V was shortened by 4 bases and J by 7 bases, with 14 bases between the two germline ends. The CDR3 here is CASSSTLGREQYF. The CDR3 coding sequence is TGTGCCAGCAGCTCGACTCTGGGGCGGGAGCAGTACTTC.

This sequence joins TRBV7-2 and TRBJ2-5; 10 bases align to TRBD2. V dropped 5 bases and J dropped 2; count of bases not matched to a gene: 2. This CDR3 has 14 residues. Germline V lookup: CDR1 SGHTA, CDR2 FQGNSA. The CDR3 nucleotides read TGTGCCAGCAGCCCAGCGGGGGGGCAAGAGACCCAGTACTTC. The encoded protein is CASSPAGGQETQYF.

In its sample, this clone was seen once. V usage is TRBV7-4 and J usage is TRBJ2-7; 7 nucleotides match TRBD1. V lost 4 bases and J lost 6; bases outside the gene matches: 18. CDR1 and CDR2 (germline): SGHVT, SQSDAQ. The CDR3 extends over 17 amino acids. The CDR3 spells CASSSDAKGQKLTEQYF. The DNA for the CDR3 is TGTGCCAGCAGCTCCGACGCGAAGGGACAGAAGCTCACCGAGCAGTACTTC.

The genes are TRBV12-1 and TRBJ2-1; the table's D call, TRBD2, was not checked against the DNA. TRBV12-1 is listed as a pseudogene. CDR3 length: 19 residues. CDR3 protein: CASSFAPGKGGPPYNEQFF. For the CDR3, the DNA is TGTGCCAGCAGCTTTGCGCCAGGTAAGGGGGGGCCTCCCTACAATGAGCAGTTCTTC.

The chain recombines TRBV7-6 with TRBJ2-1; TRBD1 is a possible D gene (6 bases). V gave up 4 bases and J gave up 4 bases, with 17 bases separating them. The CDR3 sequence is 16 residues long. Germline loops: CDR1 SGHVS, CDR2 FNYEAQ. CDR3 residues: CASSSPDSRGYNEQFF. In DNA, the CDR3 is TGTGCCAGCAGCTCTCCCGACAGCAGGGGTTACAATGAGCAGTTCTTC.

The V gene is TRBV7-9, the J gene TRBJ2-1, with TRBD1 matching 9 bases. This CDR3 has 14 residues. V lost 6 bases, J lost 6 bases, and 6 bases stayed unmatched. Germline values: CDR1 SEHNR, CDR2 FQNEAQ (reference sequence). In nucleotides, the CDR3 is TGTGCCAGCAGGGGGGACAGGGAGGGCAATGAGCAGTTCTTC. This codes for CASRGDREGNEQFF.

The chain couples TRBV7-9 to TRBJ2-3; TRBD1 aligns across 9 bases. J lost 6 bases, V lost 5 bases, and 6 bases had no gene match. From germline, CDR1 is SEHNR and CDR2 FQNEAQ (reference sequence). The CDR3 length is 14 residues. CDR3 coding DNA: TGTGCCAGCAGCCCTACAGGGGGCGCGGATACGCAGTATTTT. It codes for CASSPTGGADTQYF.

The chain uses TRBV2 and TRBJ2-2; D unclear. This CDR3 contains 13 residues. V was pared by 3 bases and J by 7 bases, with 9 bases between. Germline CDR1 and CDR2: SNHLY and FYNNEI. The CDR3 DNA reads TGTGCCAGCAGTGAGTCGGGTAGCGGGGAGCTGTTTTTT. The encoded protein is CASSESGSGELFF.

The sample holds one count of this clone. The chain has TRBV11-2 and TRBJ2-1; D is perhaps TRBD2 (5 bases). CDR1 is SGHAT and CDR2 is FQNNGV in the germline V gene. The ends were cut back, 0 bases at V and 6 bases at J, with 18 bases in the middle. This CDR3 has 17 residues. In nucleotides, the CDR3 is TGTGCCAGCAGCTTAGAAGCATCAGCTGAACGGGGCAATGAGCAGTTCTTC. Its protein is CASSLEASAERGNEQFF.

This chain links TRBV2 with TRBJ1-2; 7 bases agree with TRBD1. The CDR3 is made up of 16 amino acids. CDR1 and CDR2 from the germline V gene are SNHLY and FYNNEI. V was clipped by 8 bases and J by 1 base; unmatched bases: 13. CDR3 coding DNA: TGTGCCAGCCGGCGGAGAGGGACAGCTGTTAACTATGGCTACACCTTC. Translated, it gives CASRRRGTAVNYGYTF.

The chain employs TRBV19 and TRBJ1-3, with D unclear. Per the germline V gene, CDR1 is LNHDA and CDR2 is SQIVND (reference sequence). V lost 0 bases and J 4 bases, leaving 10 bases between the germline ends. This CDR3 has 15 residues. As DNA, the CDR3 is TGTGCCAGTAGTATAGATGCGGTGTCAGGAAACACCATATATTTT. Translation gives CASSIDAVSGNTIYF.

This sequence joins TRBV7-2 and TRBJ1-3, with D possibly TRBD1 on 6 matching bases. The germline gives CDR1 SGHTA, CDR2 FQGNSA. This CDR3 region has 15 residues. Trimming left V 6 bases short and J 0 bases short, with 12 bases between. This CDR3 is CASRRGGGSGNTIYF. DNA of the CDR3: TGTGCCAGCAGGAGGGGGGGAGGCTCTGGAAACACCATATATTTT.

The chain joins TRBV11-2 to TRBJ2-5; 8 bases align to TRBD2. Germline V gene lookup returns CDR1 SGHAT and CDR2 FQNNGV. The CDR3 is made up of 17 amino acids. V shed 3 bases and J 5 bases; nucleotides not matched to a gene: 14. This chain's CDR3 is CASSLGRGGTRGETQYF. The CDR3 DNA is TGTGCCAGCAGCTTGGGTCGAGGAGGGACTAGGGGGGAGACCCAGTACTTC. Full variable domain (rest looked up from reference TRBV11-2 and TRBJ2-5): EAGVAQSPRYKIIEKRQSVAFWCNPISGHATLYWYQQILGQGPKLLIQFQNNGVVDDSQLPKDRFSAERLKGVDSTLKIQPAKLEDSAVYLCASSLGRGGTRGETQYFGPGTRLLVL.

This chain uses TRBV7-8 with TRBJ2-7; perhaps TRBD2 as D (6 bases). Germline values: CDR1 SGHVS, CDR2 FQNEAQ. There are 14 residues in the CDR3. V shed 5 bases and J shed 3 bases, with 14 bases lying between them. The CDR3 sequence: CASSPGLAGYEQYF. The CDR3 DNA sequence: TGTGCCAGCAGCCCGGGACTGGCAGGCTACGAGCAGTACTTC. Filled out from reference TRBV7-8 and TRBJ2-7, the complete variable domain reads GAGVSQSPRYKVAKRGQDVALRCDPISGHVSLFWYQQALGQGPEFLTYFQNEAQLDKSGLPSDRFFAERPEGSVSTLKIQRTQQEDSAVYLCASSPGLAGYEQYFGPGTRLTVT.

CDR3 sequence (DNA): TGTGCCAGTGGGGTAGCGGGAGACACCGGGGAGCTGTTTTTT. Its protein is CASGVAGDTGELFF. The chain has TRBV19 and TRBJ2-2; the match to TRBD2 covers 9 bases. This CDR3 spans 14 amino acids. V was pared by 8 bases and J by 3 bases, with 4 bases of the junction left unmatched. The germline CDR1 and CDR2 sequences are LNHDA and SQIVND (reference sequence).

The chain joins TRBV13 to TRBJ1-1; unclear D gene. The V end lost 5 bases, the J end lost 1 base, and 11 bases lay between the germline ends. The CDR3 loop spans 14 amino acids. The germline V gene encodes CDR1 PRHDT and CDR2 FYEKMQ (reference sequence). In nucleotides, the CDR3 is TGTGCCAGCAGCCTTTCCAGCGCGAACACTGAAGCTTTCTTT. Amino acids: CASSLSSANTEAFF.

The chain is built from TRBV30 and TRBJ2-1; 8 positions agree with TRBD2. The CDR3 is 16 amino acids. Germline CDR1 reads GTSNPN; CDR2 reads SVGIG (reference sequence). Trimming cost V 0 bases and J 2 bases; bases outside gene matches: 6. CDR3 region: CAWSVWRGVAYNEQFF. CDR3 bases: TGTGCCTGGAGTGTATGGCGGGGGGTTGCCTACAATGAGCAGTTCTTC.

V is TRBV7-9 and J is TRBJ2-7; D is unresolved. The germline V gene has CDR1 SEHNR and CDR2 FQNEAQ (reference sequence). V was shortened by 8 bases and J by 0 bases, with 14 bases between the two germline ends. CDR3 length: 14 amino acids. The CDR3 DNA is TGTGCCAGCGCCGCCCAGGCCAGCTCCTACGAGCAGTACTTC. Residues: CASAAQASSYEQYF.